This T cell receptor beta chain is from a study of blood T cell repertoires in COVID-19. On the study more broadly: Samples came from the United States, Italy and Spain, spanning acute and convalescent COVID-19. Nucleic acid was either cDNA or gDNA, and it came from T cells, B-cell-depleted T cells, or PBMCs.

Germline values: CDR1 MGHDK, CDR2 SYGVNS. This CDR3 spans 16 amino acids. The V gene end was trimmed by 1 base and the J gene end by 4 bases; junction bases not matched to a gene: 5. In the source study's methods: It was from reference gene primer amplification that nucleated cell counts were estimated. Here immunoSEQ multiplex PCR was the method, and the copy in TCRdb shows in-frame clones only, minus some. That table furnishes V, J and clone size, whereas the DNA furnished D and trimming. The table has some 120,000 clones, 65% to 90% seen once. Sequences were obtained from peripheral blood. The chain employs TRBV25-1 and TRBJ2-1, with 9 bases lining up with TRBD2. This receptor was taken from a man older than 75 with active or convalescent COVID-19. The CDR3 region has the DNA TGTGCCAGCAGTGAATTTGCAGCGGGAGGATACAATGAGCAGTTCTTC. Amino acids: CASSEFAAGGYNEQFF.